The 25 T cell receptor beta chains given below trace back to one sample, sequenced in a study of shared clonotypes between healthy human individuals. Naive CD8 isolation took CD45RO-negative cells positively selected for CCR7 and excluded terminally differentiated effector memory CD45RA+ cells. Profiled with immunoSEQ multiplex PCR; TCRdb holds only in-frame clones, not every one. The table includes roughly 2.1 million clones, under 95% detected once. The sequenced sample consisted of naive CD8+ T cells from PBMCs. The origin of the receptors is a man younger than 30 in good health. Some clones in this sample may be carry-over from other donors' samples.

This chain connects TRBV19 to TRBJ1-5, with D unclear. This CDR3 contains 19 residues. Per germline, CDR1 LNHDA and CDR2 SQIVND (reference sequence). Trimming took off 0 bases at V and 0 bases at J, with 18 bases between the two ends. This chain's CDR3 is CASSIDRSWTGDSNQPQHF. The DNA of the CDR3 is TGTGCCAGTAGTATAGATCGGTCTTGGACGGGCGATAGCAATCAGCCCCAGCATTTT.

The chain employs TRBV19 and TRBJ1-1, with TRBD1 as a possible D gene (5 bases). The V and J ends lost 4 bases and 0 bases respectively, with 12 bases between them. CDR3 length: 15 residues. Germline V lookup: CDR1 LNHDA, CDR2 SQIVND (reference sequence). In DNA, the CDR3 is TGTGCCAGTAGTAAGGGGTTCATCATGAACACTGAAGCTTTCTTT. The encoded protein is CASSKGFIMNTEAFF. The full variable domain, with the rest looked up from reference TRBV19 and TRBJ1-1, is DGGITQSPKYLFRKEGQNVTLSCEQNLNHDAMYWYRQDPGQGLRLIYYSQIVNDFQKGDIAEGYSVSREKKESFPLTVTSAQKNPTAFYLCASSKGFIMNTEAFFGQGTRLTVV.

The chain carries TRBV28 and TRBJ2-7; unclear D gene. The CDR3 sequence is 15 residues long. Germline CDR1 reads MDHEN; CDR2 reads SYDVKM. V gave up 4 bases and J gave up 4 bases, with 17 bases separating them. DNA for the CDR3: TGTGCCAGCAGTTATGCGGTAGGGCTCGGGTACGAGCAGTACTTC. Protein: CASSYAVGLGYEQYF.

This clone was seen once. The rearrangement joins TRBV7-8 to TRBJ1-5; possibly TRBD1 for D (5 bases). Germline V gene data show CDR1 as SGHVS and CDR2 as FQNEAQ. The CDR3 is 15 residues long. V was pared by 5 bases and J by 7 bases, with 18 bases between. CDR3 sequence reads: CASSQSRRGGQPQHF. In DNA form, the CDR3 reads TGTGCCAGCAGCCAAAGCCGGCGGGGGGGGCAGCCCCAGCATTTT.

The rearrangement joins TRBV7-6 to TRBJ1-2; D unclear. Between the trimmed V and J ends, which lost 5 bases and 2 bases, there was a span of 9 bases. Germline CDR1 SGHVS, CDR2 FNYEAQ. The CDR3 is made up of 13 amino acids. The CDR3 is CASSATENYGYTF. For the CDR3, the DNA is TGTGCCAGCAGCGCGACCGAGAACTATGGCTACACCTTC.

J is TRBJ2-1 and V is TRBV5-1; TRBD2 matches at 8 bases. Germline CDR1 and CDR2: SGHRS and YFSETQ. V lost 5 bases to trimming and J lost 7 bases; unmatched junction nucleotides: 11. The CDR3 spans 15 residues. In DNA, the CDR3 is TGCGCCAGCAGTGAGGGGACTAGGGCCAAAAATGAGCAGTTCTTC. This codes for CASSEGTRAKNEQFF.

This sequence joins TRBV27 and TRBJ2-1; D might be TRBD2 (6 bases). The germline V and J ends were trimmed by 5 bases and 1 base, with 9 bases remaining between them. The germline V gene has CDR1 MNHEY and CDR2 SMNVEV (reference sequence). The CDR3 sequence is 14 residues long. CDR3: CASSGGTSYNEQFF. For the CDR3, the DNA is TGTGCCAGCAGTGGGGGGACTTCCTACAATGAGCAGTTCTTC.

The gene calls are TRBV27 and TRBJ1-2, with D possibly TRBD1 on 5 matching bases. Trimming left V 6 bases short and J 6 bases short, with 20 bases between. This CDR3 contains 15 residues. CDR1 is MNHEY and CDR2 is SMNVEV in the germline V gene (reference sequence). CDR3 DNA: TGTGCCAGCAGCCCTTCAATAACGGGGGAGAATGGCTACACCTTC. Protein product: CASSPSITGENGYTF.

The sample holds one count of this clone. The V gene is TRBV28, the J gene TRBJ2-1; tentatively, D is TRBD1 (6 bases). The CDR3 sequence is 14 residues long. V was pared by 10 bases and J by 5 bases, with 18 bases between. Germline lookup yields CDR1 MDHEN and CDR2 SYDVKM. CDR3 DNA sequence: TGTGCCATTGAAGGGTTGTCAGGGGACAATGAGCAGTTCTTC. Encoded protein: CAIEGLSGDNEQFF.

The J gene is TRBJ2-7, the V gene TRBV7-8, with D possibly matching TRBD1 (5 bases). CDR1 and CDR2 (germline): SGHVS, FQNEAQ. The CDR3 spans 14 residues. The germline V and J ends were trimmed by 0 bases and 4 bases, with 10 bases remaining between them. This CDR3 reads CASSLAAGIYEQYF. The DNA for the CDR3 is TGTGCCAGCAGCTTAGCGGCAGGGATATACGAGCAGTACTTC.

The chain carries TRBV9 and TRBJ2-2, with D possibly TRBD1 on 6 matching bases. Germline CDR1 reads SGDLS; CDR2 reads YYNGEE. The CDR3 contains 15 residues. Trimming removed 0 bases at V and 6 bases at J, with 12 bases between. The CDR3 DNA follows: TGTGCCAGCAGCGTAGTTTCAGGGGACCCCGGGGAGCTGTTTTTT. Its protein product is CASSVVSGDPGELFF.

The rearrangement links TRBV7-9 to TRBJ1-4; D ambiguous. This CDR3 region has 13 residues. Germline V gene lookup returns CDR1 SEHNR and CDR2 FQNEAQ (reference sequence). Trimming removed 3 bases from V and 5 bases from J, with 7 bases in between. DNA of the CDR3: TGTGCCAGCAGCTTGTACGGAAATGAAAAACTGTTTTTT. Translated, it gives CASSLYGNEKLFF.

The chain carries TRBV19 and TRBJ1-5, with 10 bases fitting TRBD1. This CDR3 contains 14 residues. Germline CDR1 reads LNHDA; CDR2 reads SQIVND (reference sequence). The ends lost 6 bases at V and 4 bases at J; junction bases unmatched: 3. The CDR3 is CASRVGQGNQPQHF. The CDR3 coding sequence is TGTGCCAGTAGGGTGGGACAGGGGAATCAGCCCCAGCATTTT. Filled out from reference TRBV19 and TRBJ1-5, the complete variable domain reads DGGITQSPKYLFRKEGQNVTLSCEQNLNHDAMYWYRQDPGQGLRLIYYSQIVNDFQKGDIAEGYSVSREKKESFPLTVTSAQKNPTAFYLCASRVGQGNQPQHFGDGTRLSIL.

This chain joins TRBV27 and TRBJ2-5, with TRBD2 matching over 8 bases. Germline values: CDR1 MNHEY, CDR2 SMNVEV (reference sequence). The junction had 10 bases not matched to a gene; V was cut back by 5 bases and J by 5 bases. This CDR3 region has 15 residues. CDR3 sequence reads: CASSPHASGLETQYF. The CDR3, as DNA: TGTGCCAGCAGTCCCCATGCTAGCGGGCTGGAGACCCAGTACTTC.

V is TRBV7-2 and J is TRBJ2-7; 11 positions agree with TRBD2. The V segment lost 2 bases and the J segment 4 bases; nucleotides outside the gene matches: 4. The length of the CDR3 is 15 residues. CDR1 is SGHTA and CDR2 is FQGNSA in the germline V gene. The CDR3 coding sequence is TGTGCCAGCAGCTTAACTAGCGGGAGAGAGTACGAGCAGTACTTC. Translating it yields CASSLTSGREYEQYF.

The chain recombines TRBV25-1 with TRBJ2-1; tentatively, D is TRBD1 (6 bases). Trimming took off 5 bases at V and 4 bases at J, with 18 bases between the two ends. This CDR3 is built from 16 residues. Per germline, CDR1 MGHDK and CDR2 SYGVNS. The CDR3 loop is CASSSRGTYKYNEQFF. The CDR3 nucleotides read TGTGCCAGCAGTTCCAGGGGAACGTACAAGTACAATGAGCAGTTCTTC.

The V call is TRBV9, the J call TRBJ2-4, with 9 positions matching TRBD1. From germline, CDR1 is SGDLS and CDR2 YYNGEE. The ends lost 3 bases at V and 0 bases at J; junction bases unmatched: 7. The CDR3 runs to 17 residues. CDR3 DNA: TGTGCCAGCAGCGCCGGCCGGGACAGGGCAGCCAAAAACATTCAGTACTTC. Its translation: CASSAGRDRAAKNIQYF.

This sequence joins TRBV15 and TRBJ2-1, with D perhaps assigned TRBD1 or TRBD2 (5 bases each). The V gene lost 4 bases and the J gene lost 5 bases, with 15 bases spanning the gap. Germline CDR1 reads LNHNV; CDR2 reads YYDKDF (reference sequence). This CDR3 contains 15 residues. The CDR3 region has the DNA TGTGCCACCAGCATCCGGGACCCACTTAACAATGAGCAGTTCTTC. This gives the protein CATSIRDPLNNEQFF.

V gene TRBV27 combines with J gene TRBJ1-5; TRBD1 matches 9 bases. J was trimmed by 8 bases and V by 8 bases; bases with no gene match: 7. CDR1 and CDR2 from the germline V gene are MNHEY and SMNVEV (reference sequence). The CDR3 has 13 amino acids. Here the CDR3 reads CASSTGGVKPQHF. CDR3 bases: TGTGCCAGCTCCACAGGGGGCGTTAAGCCCCAGCATTTT.

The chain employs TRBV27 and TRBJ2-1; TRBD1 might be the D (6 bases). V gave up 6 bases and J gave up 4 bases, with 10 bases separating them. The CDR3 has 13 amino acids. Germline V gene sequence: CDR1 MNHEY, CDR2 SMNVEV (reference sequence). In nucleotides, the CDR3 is TGTGCCAGCAGGGGGACAAATTACAATGAGCAGTTCTTC. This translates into CASRGTNYNEQFF.

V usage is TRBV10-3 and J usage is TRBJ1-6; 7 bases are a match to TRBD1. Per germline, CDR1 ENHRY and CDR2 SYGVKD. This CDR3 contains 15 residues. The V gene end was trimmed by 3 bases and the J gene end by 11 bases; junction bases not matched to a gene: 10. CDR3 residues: CAISDKQGFATPLHF. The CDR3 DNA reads TGTGCCATCAGTGACAAACAGGGGTTTGCTACACCCCTCCACTTT.

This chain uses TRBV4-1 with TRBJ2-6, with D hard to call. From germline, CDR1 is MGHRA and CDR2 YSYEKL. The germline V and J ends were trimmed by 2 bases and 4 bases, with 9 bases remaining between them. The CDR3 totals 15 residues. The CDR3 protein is CASSQRPSGANVLTF. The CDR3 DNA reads TGCGCCAGCAGCCAACGCCCCTCGGGGGCCAACGTCCTGACTTTC.

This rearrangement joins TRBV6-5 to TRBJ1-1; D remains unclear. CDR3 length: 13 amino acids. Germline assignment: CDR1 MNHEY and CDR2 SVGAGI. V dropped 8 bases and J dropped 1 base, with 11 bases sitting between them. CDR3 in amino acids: CASAWEGNTEAFF. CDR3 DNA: TGTGCCAGCGCGTGGGAGGGGAACACTGAAGCTTTCTTT.

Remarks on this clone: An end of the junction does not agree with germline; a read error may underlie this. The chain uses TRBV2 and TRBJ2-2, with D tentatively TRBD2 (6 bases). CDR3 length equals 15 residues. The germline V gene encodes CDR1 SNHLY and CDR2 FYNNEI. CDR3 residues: CASSEAGFENEELFF. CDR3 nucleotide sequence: TGTGCCAGCAGCGAAGCGGGCTTCGAGAACGAGGAGCTGTTTTTT.

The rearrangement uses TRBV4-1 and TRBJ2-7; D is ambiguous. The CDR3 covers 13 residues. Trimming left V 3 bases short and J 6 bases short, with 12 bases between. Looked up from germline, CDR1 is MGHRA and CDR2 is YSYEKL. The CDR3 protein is CASSQIVASEQYF. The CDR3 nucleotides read TGCGCCAGCAGCCAGATCGTGGCTAGCGAGCAGTACTTC.